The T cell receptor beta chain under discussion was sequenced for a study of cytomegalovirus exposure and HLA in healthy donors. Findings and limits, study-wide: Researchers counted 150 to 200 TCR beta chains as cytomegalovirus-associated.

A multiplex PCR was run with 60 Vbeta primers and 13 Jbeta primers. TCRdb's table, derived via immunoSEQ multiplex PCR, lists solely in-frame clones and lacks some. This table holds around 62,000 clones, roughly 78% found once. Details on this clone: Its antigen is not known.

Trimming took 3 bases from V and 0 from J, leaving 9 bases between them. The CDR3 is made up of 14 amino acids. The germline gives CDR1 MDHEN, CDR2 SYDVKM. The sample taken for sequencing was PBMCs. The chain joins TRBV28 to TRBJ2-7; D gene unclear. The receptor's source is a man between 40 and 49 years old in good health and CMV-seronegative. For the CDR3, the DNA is TGTGCCAGCAGTTTTCCTAGGTCCTCCTACGAGCAGTACTTC. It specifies CASSFPRSSYEQYF.